The clone carrying this T cell receptor beta chain was picked up many times. Antigen specificity is unknown. The germline gives CDR1 SGDLS, CDR2 YYNGEE. The junction had 5 bases not matched to a gene; V was cut back by 0 bases and J by 4 bases. The length of the CDR3 is 16 residues. Using its own MiXCR run on the PCR reads, TCRdb lists one record per CDR3 protein. The data show approximately 630,000 distinct CDR3 sequences, about 25% seen once. The data derive from a study of molecular identifiers for immune sequencing clone quantification. General observations from the study: For highly expanded clones, sizes could be underestimated when identical TCR molecules share a barcode.

The TCR sequence derives from a human donor in good health. Some libraries in this study had Jurkat cell RNA spiked in. This chain connects TRBV9 to TRBJ2-2, with TRBD1 identical over 8 bases. Material: naive CD8+ T cells from blood, with Jurkat cell RNA spiked in. The subset: FACS-sorted CD8+CD4-CCR7+CD45RA+ naive T cells. The CDR3 nucleotides read TGTGCCAGCAGCGTAGTCGGACAGGGAGGCACCGGGGAGCTGTTTTTT. This sequence encodes CASSVVGQGGTGELFF.